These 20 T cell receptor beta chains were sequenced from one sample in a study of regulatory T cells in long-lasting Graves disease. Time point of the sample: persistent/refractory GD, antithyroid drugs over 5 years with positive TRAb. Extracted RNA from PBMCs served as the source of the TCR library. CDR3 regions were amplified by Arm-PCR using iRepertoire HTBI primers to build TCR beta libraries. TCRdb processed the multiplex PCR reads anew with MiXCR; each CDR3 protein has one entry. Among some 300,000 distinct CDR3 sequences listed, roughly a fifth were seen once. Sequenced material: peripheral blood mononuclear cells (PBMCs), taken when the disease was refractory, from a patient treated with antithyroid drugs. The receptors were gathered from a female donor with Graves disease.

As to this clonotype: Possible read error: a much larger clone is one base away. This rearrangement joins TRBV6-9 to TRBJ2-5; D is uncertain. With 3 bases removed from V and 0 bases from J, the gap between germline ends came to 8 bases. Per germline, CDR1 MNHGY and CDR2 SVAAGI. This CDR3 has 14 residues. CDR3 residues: CASSYLTYQETQYF. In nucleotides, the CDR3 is TGTGCCAGCAGTTACTTGACTTACCAAGAGACCCAGTACTTC.

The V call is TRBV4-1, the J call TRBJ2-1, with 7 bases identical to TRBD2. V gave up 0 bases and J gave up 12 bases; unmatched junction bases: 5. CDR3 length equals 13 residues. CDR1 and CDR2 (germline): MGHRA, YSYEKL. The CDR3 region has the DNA TGCGCCAGCAGCCAAGAGGAGGGGAGGGGGCAGTTCTTC. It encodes CASSQEEGRGQFF.

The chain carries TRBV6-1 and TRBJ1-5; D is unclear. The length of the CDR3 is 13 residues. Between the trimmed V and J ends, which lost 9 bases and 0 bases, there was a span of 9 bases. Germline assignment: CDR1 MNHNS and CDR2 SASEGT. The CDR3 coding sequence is TGTGCCAGTGCGCTGGATAGCAATCAGCCCCAGCATTTT. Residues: CASALDSNQPQHF.

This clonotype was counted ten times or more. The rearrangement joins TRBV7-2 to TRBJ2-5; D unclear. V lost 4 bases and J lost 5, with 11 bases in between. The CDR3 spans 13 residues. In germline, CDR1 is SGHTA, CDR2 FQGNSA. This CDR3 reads CASSSIAAETQYF. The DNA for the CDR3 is TGTGCCAGCAGCTCGATAGCTGCGGAGACCCAGTACTTC.

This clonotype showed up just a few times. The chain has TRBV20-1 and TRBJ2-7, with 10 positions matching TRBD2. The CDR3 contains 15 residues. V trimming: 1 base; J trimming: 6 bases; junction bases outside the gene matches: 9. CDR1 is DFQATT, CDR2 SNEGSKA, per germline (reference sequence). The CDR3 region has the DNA TGCAGTGCTAGAGTTGCGCTAGCGGGAGCCCCCGAGCAGTACTTC. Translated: CSARVALAGAPEQYF.

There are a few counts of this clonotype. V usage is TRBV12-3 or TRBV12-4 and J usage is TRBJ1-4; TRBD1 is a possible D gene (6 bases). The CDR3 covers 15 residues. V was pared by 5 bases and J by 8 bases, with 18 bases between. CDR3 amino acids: CASSPSTGTGEKLFF. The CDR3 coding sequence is TGTGCCAGCAGTCCATCGACAGGAACGGGCGAAAAACTGTTTTTT.

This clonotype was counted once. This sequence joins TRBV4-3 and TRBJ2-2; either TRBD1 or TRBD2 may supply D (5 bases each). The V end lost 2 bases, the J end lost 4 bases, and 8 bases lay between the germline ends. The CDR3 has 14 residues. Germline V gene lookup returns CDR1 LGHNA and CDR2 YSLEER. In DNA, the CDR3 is TGCGCCAGCAGCCAAAATGGGACCACCGGGGAGCTGTTTTTT. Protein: CASSQNGTTGELFF.

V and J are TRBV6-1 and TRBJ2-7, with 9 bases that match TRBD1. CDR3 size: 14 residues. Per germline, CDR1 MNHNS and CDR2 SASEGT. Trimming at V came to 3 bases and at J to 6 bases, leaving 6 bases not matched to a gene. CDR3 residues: CASSDRDRDREQYF. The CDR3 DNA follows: TGTGCCAGCAGTGACCGGGACAGGGATCGCGAGCAGTACTTC.

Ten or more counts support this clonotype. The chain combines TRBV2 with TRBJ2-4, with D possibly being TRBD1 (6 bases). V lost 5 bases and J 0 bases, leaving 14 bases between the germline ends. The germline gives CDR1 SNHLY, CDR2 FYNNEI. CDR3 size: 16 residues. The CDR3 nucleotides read TGTGCCAGCAGTTCAGGACAGACCCCAGCCAAAAACATTCAGTACTTC. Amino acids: CASSSGQTPAKNIQYF.

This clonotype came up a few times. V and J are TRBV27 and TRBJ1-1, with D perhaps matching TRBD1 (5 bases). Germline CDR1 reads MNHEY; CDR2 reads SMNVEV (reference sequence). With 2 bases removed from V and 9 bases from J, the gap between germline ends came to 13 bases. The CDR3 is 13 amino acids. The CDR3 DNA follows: TGTGCCAGCAGTTTAGGGGCAGGGCGGAAAGCTTTCTTT. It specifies CASSLGAGRKAFF.

The CDR3 DNA sequence: TGTGCCAGCAGTTTACGAGGAGGGGGCTTTGGAGATACGCAGTATTTT. Amino acid sequence: CASSLRGGGFGDTQYF. The chain recombines TRBV27 with TRBJ2-3, with D perhaps matching TRBD1 (7 bases). CDR3 length: 16 residues. The germline V and J ends were trimmed by 2 bases and 5 bases, with 17 bases remaining between them. From germline, CDR1 is MNHEY and CDR2 SMNVEV (reference sequence).

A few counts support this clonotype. CDR3 sequence reads: CASTLGAGTEAFF. The CDR3 DNA is TGCGCCAGCACTCTGGGGGCGGGGACTGAAGCTTTCTTT. The chain links TRBV5-1 to TRBJ1-1; perhaps TRBD1 as D (6 bases). V lost 6 bases and J 5 bases, leaving 14 bases between the germline ends. The germline V gene has CDR1 SGHRS and CDR2 YFSETQ. CDR3 size: 13 residues.

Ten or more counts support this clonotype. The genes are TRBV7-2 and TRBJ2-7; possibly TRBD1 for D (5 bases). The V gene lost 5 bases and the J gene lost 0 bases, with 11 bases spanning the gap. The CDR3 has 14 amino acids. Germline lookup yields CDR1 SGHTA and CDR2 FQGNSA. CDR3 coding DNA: TGTGCCAGCAGCACGGACACCTACTCCTACGAGCAGTACTTC. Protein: CASSTDTYSYEQYF.

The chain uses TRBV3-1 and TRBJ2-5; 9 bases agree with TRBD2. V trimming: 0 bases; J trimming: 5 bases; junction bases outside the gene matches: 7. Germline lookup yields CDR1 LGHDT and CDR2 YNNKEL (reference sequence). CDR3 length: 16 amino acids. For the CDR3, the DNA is TGTGCCAGCAGCCAAGATCCAGCGGGGGGTAGGGAGACCCAGTACTTC. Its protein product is CASSQDPAGGRETQYF.

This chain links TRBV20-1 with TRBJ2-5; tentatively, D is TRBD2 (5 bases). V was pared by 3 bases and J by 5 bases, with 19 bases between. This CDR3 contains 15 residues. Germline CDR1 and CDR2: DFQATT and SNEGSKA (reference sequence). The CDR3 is CSASGLAGEVETQYF. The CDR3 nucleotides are TGCAGTGCTAGTGGGCTAGCCGGAGAGGTGGAGACCCAGTACTTC.

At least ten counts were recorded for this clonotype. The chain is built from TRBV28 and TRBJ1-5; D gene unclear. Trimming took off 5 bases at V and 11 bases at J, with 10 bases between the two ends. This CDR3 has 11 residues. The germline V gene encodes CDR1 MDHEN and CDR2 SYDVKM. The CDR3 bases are TGTGCCAGCAGTCCTCGGGAAGCCCAGCATTTT. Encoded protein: CASSPREAQHF. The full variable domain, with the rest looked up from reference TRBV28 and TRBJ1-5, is DVKVTQSSRYLVKRTGEKVFLECVQDMDHENMFWYRQDPGLGLRLIYFSYDVKMKEKGDIPEGYSVSREKKERFSLILESASTNQTSMYLCASSPREAQHFGDGTRLSIL.

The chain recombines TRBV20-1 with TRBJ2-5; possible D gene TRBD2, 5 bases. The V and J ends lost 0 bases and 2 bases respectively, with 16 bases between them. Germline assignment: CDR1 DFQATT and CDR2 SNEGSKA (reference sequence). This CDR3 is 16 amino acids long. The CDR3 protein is CSARDRQSSLQETQYF. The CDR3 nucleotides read TGCAGTGCTAGAGATCGCCAGTCTAGCCTACAAGAGACCCAGTACTTC.

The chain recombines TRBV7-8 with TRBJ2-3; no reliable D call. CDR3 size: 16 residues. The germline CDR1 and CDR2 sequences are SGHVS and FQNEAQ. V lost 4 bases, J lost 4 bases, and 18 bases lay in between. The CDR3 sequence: CASSWTRRVGADTQYF. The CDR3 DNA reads TGTGCCAGCAGCTGGACCCGTCGGGTGGGCGCAGATACGCAGTATTTT. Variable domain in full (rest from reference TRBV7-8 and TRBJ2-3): GAGVSQSPRYKVAKRGQDVALRCDPISGHVSLFWYQQALGQGPEFLTYFQNEAQLDKSGLPSDRFFAERPEGSVSTLKIQRTQQEDSAVYLCASSWTRRVGADTQYFGPGTRLTVL.

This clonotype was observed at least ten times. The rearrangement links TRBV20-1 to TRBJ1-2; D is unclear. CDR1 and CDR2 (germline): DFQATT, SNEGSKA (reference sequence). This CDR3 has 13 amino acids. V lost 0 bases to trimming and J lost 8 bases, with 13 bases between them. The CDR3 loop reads CSARDWGSGGYTF. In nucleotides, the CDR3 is TGCAGTGCTAGAGATTGGGGTTCCGGAGGCTACACCTTC.

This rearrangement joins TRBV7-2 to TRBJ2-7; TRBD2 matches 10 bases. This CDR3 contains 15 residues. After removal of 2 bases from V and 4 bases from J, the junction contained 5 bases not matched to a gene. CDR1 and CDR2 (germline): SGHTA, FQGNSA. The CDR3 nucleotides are TGTGCCAGCAGCTTACTAGCGGGAGCTGGGTACGAGCAGTACTTC. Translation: CASSLLAGAGYEQYF.